The 16 T cell receptor beta chains below come from one sample, sequenced in a study of HIV-infected children after antiretroviral therapy interruption (dated by TCRdb to about 2019). Library generation was performed with 3' RACE. This sample was sequenced with an Illumina MiSeq. TCR libraries were built from RNA using a 3' RACE protocol with unique molecular identifiers to correct PCR amplification bias. TCRdb cleaned the public reads at Q25 with fastp, built clones with MiXCR and kept in-frame beta chains. All rows with the same CDR3 protein become a single entry with the most common DNA and genes. The sample table records some 90,000 distinct CDR3 sequences; 6.9% of these occur just once. 0.85% to 1.2% of the sample comes from the top ten. The sample's treatment or condition label, in plain terms: PENTA 11 planned treatment interruption arm or continuous ART arm. This sample comprised CD45RA+ CD4+ T cells from PBMCs, pooled from several time points, obtained from a donor given antiretroviral therapy, either interrupted or continuous. The cell subset or site label, read with the paper, signifies: naive CD4+ CD45RA+ CD45RO- T cells. Receptors were obtained from a pool of human donors with HIV.

This clonotype has a count of ten or more. The CDR3 loop reads CASSPVAILPGQGGADTQYF. The CDR3 DNA is TGTGCCAGCAGCCCAGTCGCGATTCTACCGGGACAGGGAGGGGCAGATACGCAGTATTTT. This rearrangement joins TRBV11-2 to TRBJ2-3; 9 positions agree with TRBD1. Germline V gene data show CDR1 as SGHAT and CDR2 as FQNNGV. Trimming removed 5 bases from V and 4 bases from J; junction bases left unmatched: 22. CDR3 length: 20 residues.

In this sample, this clonotype turned up many times. This chain connects TRBV4-1 to TRBJ2-7; tentative D call: TRBD1 (5 bases). Trimming stripped 0 bases from V and 6 bases from J, with 12 bases between. This CDR3 is 14 amino acids long. CDR1 MGHRA and CDR2 YSYEKL come from the germline V gene. CDR3 region: CASSQDPGLGEQYF. The CDR3 DNA follows: TGCGCCAGCAGCCAAGACCCAGGGCTGGGCGAGCAGTACTTC.

The table lists this clonotype with many counts. This chain connects TRBV20-1 to TRBJ2-3; tentatively, D is TRBD2 (5 bases). Germline lookup yields CDR1 DFQATT and CDR2 SNEGSKA (reference sequence). Trimming stripped 6 bases from V and 5 bases from J, with 24 bases between. The length of the CDR3 is 16 residues. This chain's CDR3 is CSAPIARAPHQDTQYF. In nucleotides, the CDR3 is TGCAGTGCCCCCATAGCGCGGGCCCCGCACCAAGATACGCAGTATTTT.

This clonotype was seen repeatedly, ten times or more. The chain links TRBV5-1 to TRBJ2-7; no firm D call. V was trimmed by 4 bases and J by 0 bases, leaving 11 bases between them. Germline-derived CDR1 and CDR2 are SGHRS and YFSETQ. This CDR3 is 14 amino acids long. The CDR3 spells CASSPTSNSYEQYF. The CDR3 bases are TGCGCCAGCAGCCCCACCTCCAACTCCTACGAGCAGTACTTC.

A few counts support this clonotype. The CDR3 is CASSLADSTKETQYF. The CDR3 DNA is TGTGCCAGCAGTTTAGCGGACTCCACGAAAGAGACCCAGTACTTC. The J gene is TRBJ2-5, the V gene TRBV12-3 or TRBV12-4, with a weak D call TRBD2 (5 bases). Trimming removed 0 bases at V and 3 bases at J, with 11 bases between. This CDR3 region has 15 residues.

This clonotype was detected ten times or more. V and J are TRBV6-6 and TRBJ2-7, with D possibly TRBD2 on 5 matching bases. Germline-derived CDR1 and CDR2 are MNHNY and SVGAGI (reference sequence). CDR3 length: 13 amino acids. V was cut by 4 bases and J by 6 bases, with 13 bases left in between. CDR3: CASSLIRTSEQYF. The CDR3 DNA is TGTGCCAGCAGTTTGATCCGGACTTCCGAGCAGTACTTC.

At least ten counts were recorded for this clonotype. The CDR3 loop is CASSLMGESKNIQYF. DNA for the CDR3: TGTGCCAGCAGCTTAATGGGAGAGTCCAAAAACATTCAGTACTTC. V is TRBV7-9 and J is TRBJ2-4; the D gene is possibly TRBD2 (5 bases). Trimming pared 2 bases from V and 2 bases from J, leaving 10 bases between. The length of the CDR3 is 15 residues. The germline CDR1 and CDR2 sequences are SEHNR and FQNEAQ (reference sequence). The full variable domain, with the rest looked up from reference TRBV7-9 and TRBJ2-4, is DTGVSQNPRHKITKRGQNVTFRCDPISEHNRLYWYRQTLGQGPEFLTYFQNEAQLEKSRLLSDRFSAERPKGSFSTLEIQRTEQGDSAMYLCASSLMGESKNIQYFGAGTRLSVL.

The table lists this clonotype with many counts. The CDR3 does not end in the conserved phenylalanine or tryptophan, so this is likely a read error. The limits of the CDR3 on the DNA are not certain, so only TCRdb's listed CDR3 is given. The chain carries TRBV29-1 and TRBJ1-2; no check of the table's D call, TRBD1, against the DNA was made. From germline, CDR1 is SQVTM and CDR2 ANQGSEA. Termini included, the CDR3 measures 9 amino acids. CDR3 loop: CSVRMGDVV.

This clonotype has a count of ten or more. The chain joins TRBV7-2 to TRBJ1-6, with no clear D. V was clipped by 3 bases and J by 2 bases, with 11 bases between them. Germline V gene sequence: CDR1 SGHTA, CDR2 FQGNSA. CDR3 size: 16 residues. CDR3 protein: CASSFGRPAYNSPLHF. The CDR3 region has the DNA TGTGCCAGCAGCTTCGGGCGCCCAGCCTATAATTCACCCCTCCACTTT.

This clonotype was observed at least ten times. This chain connects TRBV30 to TRBJ2-7, with D tentatively TRBD1 (6 bases). Trimming shortened V by 4 bases and J by 3 bases, and 13 bases separated the two germline ends. Per the germline V gene, CDR1 is GTSNPN and CDR2 is SVGIG (reference sequence). The CDR3 is 13 amino acids. The CDR3 protein is CAWMRQGRYEQYF. Written as DNA, the CDR3 is TGTGCCTGGATGAGGCAGGGGCGCTACGAGCAGTACTTC.

The genes are TRBV7-1 and TRBJ2-1; D might be TRBD2 (6 bases). TRBV7-1 qualifies as an ORF whose function is uncertain. The ends were cut back, 3 bases at V and 6 bases at J, with 21 bases in the middle. The CDR3 extends over 17 amino acids. CDR3 loop: CASSSTPLATRGNEQFF. The CDR3 DNA reads as TGTGCCAGCAGCTCCACCCCCCTAGCGACCCGGGGCAATGAGCAGTTCTTC.

This clonotype was seen repeatedly, ten times or more. The chain recombines TRBV6-1 with TRBJ2-7; TRBD1 or TRBD2 may be the D gene (7 bases each). Germline CDR1 reads MNHNS; CDR2 reads SASEGT. The V gene lost 2 bases and the J gene lost 2 bases, with 13 bases spanning the gap. The CDR3 has 15 amino acids. In DNA form, the CDR3 reads TGTGCCAGCAGTGAACAGGGGGGGACCCCCTACGAGCAGTACTTC. Translating it yields CASSEQGGTPYEQYF.

This clonotype occurred many times. The chain recombines TRBV20-1 with TRBJ2-7; D possibly corresponds to TRBD2 (7 bases). In germline, CDR1 is DFQATT, CDR2 SNEGSKA (reference sequence). CDR3 size: 14 residues. Deletions cut 3 bases from V and 7 bases from J, with 19 bases between. CDR3 sequence: CSARSVGGPGEQYF. In DNA, the CDR3 is TGCAGTGCTAGGTCTGTGGGGGGGCCGGGGGAGCAGTACTTC.

This clonotype has a count of ten or more. The chain couples TRBV12-3 or TRBV12-4 to TRBJ2-7, with TRBD2 matching 12 bases. This CDR3 spans 16 amino acids. V shed 5 bases and J 4 bases; nucleotides not matched to a gene: 9. CDR3 in amino acids: CASSIMTSGSRYEQYF. The DNA for the CDR3 is TGTGCCAGCAGTATAATGACTAGCGGGAGTAGGTACGAGCAGTACTTC.

This clonotype has a handful of counts. CDR3 protein: CATSRSGGGYGYTF. The CDR3 DNA sequence: TGTGCCACCAGCAGATCCGGGGGGGGCTATGGCTACACCTTC. The V call is TRBV15, the J call TRBJ1-2, with D perhaps matching TRBD1 (5 bases). There are 14 residues in the CDR3. V lost 2 bases, J lost 4 bases, and 11 bases lay in between. CDR1 is LNHNV, CDR2 YYDKDF, per germline (reference sequence).

This clonotype was detected many times. The chain combines TRBV11-3 with TRBJ2-1, with D possibly called TRBD1 or TRBD2 (7 bases each). Germline lookup yields CDR1 SGHNT and CDR2 YENEEA. The CDR3 has 15 residues. Trimming shortened V by 4 bases and J by 6 bases, and 16 bases separated the two germline ends. The CDR3 sequence is CASSSGRGRINEQFF. For the CDR3, the DNA is TGTGCCAGCAGCTCTGGGAGGGGGCGAATCAATGAGCAGTTCTTC.